One and the same sample provided the 11 T cell receptor beta chains below, sequenced in a study of CD8 T cells in ankylosing spondylitis. Via MiXCR, TCRdb re-called the 5' RACE reads, giving one row per CDR3 protein. The sample records under 130,000 distinct CDR3 sequences, approximately 25% being singletons. The specimen was synovial fluid, either unsorted or a sorted T cell fraction (not recorded which). The origin of the receptors is a male donor with ankylosing spondylitis.

This clonotype was seen more than once but under ten times. The V call is TRBV12-3 or TRBV12-4, the J call TRBJ2-3, with 9 bases that match TRBD2. This CDR3 is 18 amino acids long. V gave up 3 bases and J gave up 5 bases; unmatched junction bases: 15. The CDR3 nucleotides are TGTGCCAGCAGTTTGGGCGGAGTGGGCGGGAGGGCAGGAGATACGCAGTATTTT. This translates into CASSLGGVGGRAGDTQYF.

The chain has TRBV27 and TRBJ2-1, with 10 bases fitting TRBD2. With V trimmed by 4 bases and J by 1 base, 7 bases remained unmatched. The CDR3 has 17 amino acids. Per the germline V gene, CDR1 is MNHEY and CDR2 is SMNVEV (reference sequence). CDR3 bases: TGTGCCAGCAGTTCAACCCGGACTAGCGGTTCCTACAATGAGCAGTTCTTC. As protein: CASSSTRTSGSYNEQFF.

This clonotype has only a few counts. V usage is TRBV10-3 and J usage is TRBJ1-1; a possible D gene is TRBD1 (5 bases). The CDR3 is 12 amino acids. Trimming removed 4 bases from V and 6 bases from J, with 9 bases in between. Germline V gene lookup returns CDR1 ENHRY and CDR2 SYGVKD. CDR3 region: CAISGSTAEAFF. The CDR3 DNA reads as TGTGCCATCAGTGGGTCGACAGCTGAAGCTTTCTTT.

This clonotype was counted between two and nine times. The rearrangement uses TRBV27 and TRBJ2-5; no clear D gene. The CDR3 loop spans 14 amino acids. Germline V lookup: CDR1 MNHEY, CDR2 SMNVEV (reference sequence). V was shortened by 8 bases and J by 2 bases, with 15 bases between the two germline ends. The CDR3 here is CASGDLTSQETQYF. CDR3 in DNA: TGTGCCAGCGGAGATCTAACAAGTCAAGAGACCCAGTACTTC.

This chain joins TRBV6-2 or TRBV6-3 and TRBJ2-2; a weak D match, TRBD2 (5 bases). The V end was cut by 2 bases, the J end by 5 bases, with 12 bases between. This CDR3 is built from 15 residues. CDR1 is MNHEY and CDR2 is SVGEGT in the germline V gene. The DNA of the CDR3 is TGTGCCAGCAGTTACCAAACCGGGGATACCGGGGAGCTGTTTTTT. This codes for CASSYQTGDTGELFF.

Only a few counts were recorded for this clonotype. The chain couples TRBV20-1 to TRBJ1-5, with D perhaps matching TRBD1 (6 bases). V lost 3 bases, J lost 0 bases, and 9 bases lay in between. Germline V gene sequence: CDR1 DFQATT, CDR2 SNEGSKA (reference sequence). The CDR3 is 14 amino acids. The CDR3 bases are TGCAGTGCTAGTCAGGACAGTAGCAATCAGCCCCAGCATTTT. Translating gives CSASQDSSNQPQHF.

This clonotype was recorded many times. The chain has TRBV29-1 and TRBJ2-3; 11 bases agree with TRBD2. CDR3 length: 16 residues. Germline trimming cut 1 base from V and 3 bases from J; bases unmatched to any gene: 6. Germline V lookup: CDR1 SQVTM, CDR2 ANQGSEA. The CDR3 sequence is CSVEGLAGSGTDTQYF. CDR3 in DNA: TGCAGCGTTGAAGGACTAGCGGGGTCGGGTACAGATACGCAGTATTTT.

This clonotype was seen repeatedly, ten times or more. The chain uses TRBV7-6 and TRBJ2-1; D gene unclear. Germline lookup yields CDR1 SGHVS and CDR2 FNYEAQ. Trimming left V 1 base short and J 0 bases short, with 4 bases between. The CDR3 is 14 residues long. In nucleotides, the CDR3 is TGTGCCAGCAGCTTAGGAAGCTCCTACAATGAGCAGTTCTTC. It codes for CASSLGSSYNEQFF.

This sequence joins TRBV20-1 and TRBJ1-4; 11 positions match TRBD1. The CDR3 covers 13 residues. V lost 6 bases to trimming and J lost 8 bases; unmatched junction nucleotides: 5. In germline, CDR1 is DFQATT, CDR2 SNEGSKA (reference sequence). As DNA, the CDR3 is TGCAGTGCCCGGACAGGGGGCAAGGAAAAACTGTTTTTT. Its protein product is CSARTGGKEKLFF.

V and J are TRBV20-1 and TRBJ1-1; D perhaps matches TRBD1 (6 bases). The CDR3 contains 12 residues. The germline CDR1 and CDR2 sequences are DFQATT and SNEGSKA (reference sequence). The germline V and J ends were trimmed by 6 bases and 3 bases, with 11 bases remaining between them. This chain's CDR3 is CSALDRYTEAFF. Here the CDR3 DNA reads TGCAGTGCCTTGGACAGATACACTGAAGCTTTCTTT.

This clonotype turned up a few times. The chain joins TRBV24-1 to TRBJ2-7; D call uncertain. CDR1 KGHDR and CDR2 SFDVKD come from the germline V gene. V lost 4 bases and J 0 bases, leaving 9 bases between the germline ends. The CDR3 length is 14 residues. DNA for the CDR3: TGTGCCACCAGTGACGCGCGGTCCTCCTACGAGCAGTACTTC. Translating gives CATSDARSSYEQYF.